Listed here are 22 T cell receptor beta chains from one sample, sequenced in a study of OX40 agonist ivuxolimab in advanced cancers. Method: immunoSEQ multiplex PCR; TCRdb's copy keeps in-frame clones and lacks some. In the table there are 10,000 to 15,000 clones, 80% of which are singletons. The material sequenced was CD4+ or CD8+ T cells sorted from blood, taken in a trial of the OX40 agonist ivuxolimab. The receptors stem from an adult with an advanced solid tumor such as melanoma, head and neck, liver or kidney cancer.

The chain couples TRBV7-9 to TRBJ2-7, with 7 bases aligning to TRBD1. Germline V gene lookup returns CDR1 SEHNR and CDR2 FQNEAQ (reference sequence). The trim removed 5 bases at V and 5 bases at J, leaving 12 bases unmatched. This CDR3 contains 15 residues. The CDR3 is CASSPPEQGVNEQYF. CDR3 bases: TGTGCCAGCAGCCCCCCGGAGCAGGGGGTAAACGAGCAGTACTTC.

The chain couples TRBV7-2 to TRBJ2-1, with a tentative D call TRBD1 (5 bases). This CDR3 spans 14 amino acids. Trimming took 2 bases from V and 7 from J, leaving 12 bases between them. The germline V gene has CDR1 SGHTA and CDR2 FQGNSA. CDR3 in amino acids: CASSLTGLGNEQFF. In nucleotides, the CDR3 is TGTGCCAGCAGCTTAACAGGCCTTGGAAATGAGCAGTTCTTC. Combining the CDR3 with reference TRBV7-2 and TRBJ2-1 gives the whole variable domain GAGVSQSPSNKVTEKGKDVELRCDPISGHTALYWYRQSLGQGLEFLIYFQGNSAPDKSGLPSDRFSAERTGGSVSTLTIQRTQQEDSAVYLCASSLTGLGNEQFFGPGTRLTVL.

The rearrangement links TRBV6-4 to TRBJ1-1; 7 bases fit TRBD1. The CDR3 length is 16 residues. The J segment lost 3 bases and the V segment lost 6 bases, leaving 13 bases of the junction unmatched. Germline CDR1 and CDR2: MRHNA and SNTAGT. The DNA of the CDR3 is TGTGCCAGCAGCCCCGGGAGGGGGCAGTTTGACACTGAAGCTTTCTTT. This codes for CASSPGRGQFDTEAFF.

Concerning this clone: An end of the junction does not agree with germline; a read error may underlie this. This chain joins TRBV7-7 and TRBJ2-5, with D unresolved. The germline V gene encodes CDR1 SSHAT and CDR2 FNYEAQ (reference sequence). The CDR3 has 13 residues. In DNA, the CDR3 is TGTGCTAGCAGCTTAGTGGGCCAAGAGACCCAGTACTTC. Its translation: CASSLVGQETQYF.

This sequence joins TRBV2 and TRBJ2-7, with 9 nucleotides matching TRBD1. Germline CDR1 SNHLY, CDR2 FYNNEI. The CDR3 covers 11 residues. V was clipped by 8 bases and J by 6 bases; unmatched bases: 2. Here the CDR3 reads CASGTGFEQYF. Written as DNA, the CDR3 is TGTGCCAGCGGGACAGGGTTCGAGCAGTACTTC. The full variable domain, its missing parts supplied by reference TRBV2 and TRBJ2-7, is EPEVTQTPSHQVTQMGQEVILRCVPISNHLYFYWYRQILGQKVEFLVSFYNNEISEKSEIFDDQFSVERPDGSNFTLKIRSTKLEDSAMYFCASGTGFEQYFGPGTRLTVT.

This clone has a single count. V and J are TRBV2 and TRBJ2-2; D perhaps matches TRBD2 (7 bases). From germline, CDR1 is SNHLY and CDR2 FYNNEI. Trimming removed 9 bases from V and 3 bases from J, with 14 bases in between. The CDR3 length is 14 residues. CDR3 sequence reads: CASSGGRYTGELFF. In DNA form, the CDR3 reads TGTGCCAGTTCGGGGGGCAGGTACACCGGGGAGCTGTTTTTT.

The chain has TRBV7-2 and TRBJ1-4, with D possibly being TRBD1 (5 bases). Germline loops: CDR1 SGHTA, CDR2 FQGNSA. The CDR3 is made up of 16 amino acids. V was cut by 3 bases and J by 0 bases, with 11 bases left in between. CDR3 region: CASSLGTFATNEKLFF. The CDR3 DNA sequence: TGTGCCAGCAGCTTGGGGACGTTTGCAACTAATGAAAAACTGTTTTTT.

This clone came up once. The CDR3 region is CASSNGNTIYF. The CDR3 DNA sequence: TGTGCCAGTAGTAATGGAAACACCATATATTTT. The V gene is TRBV19, the J gene TRBJ1-3; D gene unclear. Trimming left V 4 bases short and J 3 bases short, with 1 base between. CDR3 length equals 11 residues. CDR1 and CDR2 from the germline V gene are LNHDA and SQIVND (reference sequence).

The chain combines TRBV27 with TRBJ1-5, with 11 bases that match TRBD1. The V gene end was trimmed by 6 bases and the J gene end by 9 bases; junction bases not matched to a gene: 10. CDR1 is MNHEY, CDR2 SMNVEV, per germline (reference sequence). The CDR3 sequence is 15 residues long. This chain's CDR3 is CASSTGQGATGPQHF. In DNA, the CDR3 is TGTGCCAGCAGCACCGGACAGGGGGCCACGGGGCCCCAGCATTTT.

The chain joins TRBV27 to TRBJ2-5; tentative D call: TRBD2 (5 bases). This CDR3 has 14 residues. The germline gives CDR1 MNHEY, CDR2 SMNVEV (reference sequence). V was shortened by 6 bases and J by 5 bases, with 16 bases between the two germline ends. The CDR3 sequence: CASSPGTNGETQYF. For the CDR3, the DNA is TGTGCCAGCAGCCCGGGAACCAACGGGGAGACCCAGTACTTC.

V usage is TRBV4-1 and J usage is TRBJ2-7, with TRBD2 identical over 10 bases. The CDR3 has 15 residues. Losses at the gene ends were 7 bases for V and 5 bases for J; bases not matched to a gene: 11. Germline V gene data show CDR1 as MGHRA and CDR2 as YSYEKL. The CDR3 is CASTGRSGGAHEQYF. CDR3 DNA sequence: TGCGCCAGCACGGGTAGAAGCGGGGGGGCCCACGAGCAGTACTTC.

The rearrangement uses TRBV27 and TRBJ2-1, with TRBD1 identical over 7 bases. Germline values: CDR1 MNHEY, CDR2 SMNVEV (reference sequence). The CDR3 sequence is 13 residues long. J lost 2 bases, V lost 5 bases, and 0 bases had no gene match. The CDR3 DNA sequence: TGTGCCAGCAGTGACAGGGCCTACAATGAGCAGTTCTTC. This gives the protein CASSDRAYNEQFF.

The chain is built from TRBV9 and TRBJ1-2; 9 nucleotides align to TRBD1. The CDR3 is 17 amino acids. V shed 3 bases, J shed 0 bases, and the junction held 9 bases outside the gene matches. CDR1 and CDR2 (germline): SGDLS, YYNGEE. In DNA, the CDR3 is TGTGCCAGCAGCGAGTCTGAACGACAGGGGGCTAACTATGGCTACACCTTC. Amino acids: CASSESERQGANYGYTF.

The rearrangement uses TRBV7-2 and TRBJ2-7; 8 bases align to TRBD1. J gave up 5 bases and V 2 bases, and 8 bases lay outside the gene matches. The CDR3 runs to 15 residues. Germline-derived CDR1 and CDR2 are SGHTA and FQGNSA. The CDR3, as DNA: TGTGCCAGCAGCTTATATATCCAGGGGGCCGACGAGCAGTACTTC. As protein: CASSLYIQGADEQYF.

In its sample, this clone was seen once. The chain joins TRBV28 to TRBJ1-1, with 9 nucleotides matching TRBD1. Germline V gene data show CDR1 as MDHEN and CDR2 as SYDVKM. The junction had 13 bases not matched to a gene; V was cut back by 3 bases and J by 5 bases. CDR3 length equals 17 residues. In DNA, the CDR3 is TGTGCCAGCAGTTTCCCCCTTCCGACAGGGGGAGGAACTGAAGCTTTCTTT. Protein product: CASSFPLPTGGGTEAFF.

With regard to this clone: Other nucleotide sequences in the sample specify the same CDR3. V and J are TRBV29-1 and TRBJ2-7; D is possibly TRBD2 (5 bases). This CDR3 contains 15 residues. The germline CDR1 and CDR2 sequences are SQVTM and ANQGSEA. V lost 2 bases and J lost 4, with 18 bases in between. The CDR3, as DNA: TGCAGCGTTGAACCCCGAGGAGGCGGCGGATACGAGCAGTACTTC. Encoded protein: CSVEPRGGGGYEQYF.

This clone is judged medium-sized. V gene TRBV28 combines with J gene TRBJ1-5; D not resolved. The V and J ends lost 7 bases and 11 bases respectively, with 15 bases between them. Germline V gene data show CDR1 as MDHEN and CDR2 as SYDVKM. CDR3 length: 12 residues. The CDR3 region has the DNA TGTGCCAGCACCACCTCGTCCAGGTCCCAGCATTTT. As protein: CASTTSSRSQHF.

The chain links TRBV28 to TRBJ2-1; the match to TRBD1 covers 7 bases. The V gene end was trimmed by 5 bases and the J gene end by 7 bases; junction bases not matched to a gene: 17. The germline gives CDR1 MDHEN, CDR2 SYDVKM. This CDR3 comprises 17 residues. DNA for the CDR3: TGTGCCAGCAGTGAAGACGGCGAACAGGGGATTGGGAATGAGCAGTTCTTC. Translated, it gives CASSEDGEQGIGNEQFF.

The chain carries TRBV4-1 and TRBJ2-1; TRBD2 might be the D (6 bases). Per the germline V gene, CDR1 is MGHRA and CDR2 is YSYEKL. The CDR3 totals 16 residues. V lost 8 bases and J 5 bases, leaving 22 bases between the germline ends. CDR3 in DNA: TGCGCCAGCGCCTCGATTGGCGGGAAGGAGGACAATGAGCAGTTCTTC. This codes for CASASIGGKEDNEQFF.

The J gene is TRBJ2-7, the V gene TRBV7-3, with 9 bases aligning to TRBD1. Germline lookup yields CDR1 SGHTA and CDR2 FQGTGA. The ends lost 5 bases at V and 1 base at J; junction bases unmatched: 9. There are 16 residues in the CDR3. CDR3 protein: CASSLHGGQGSYEQYF. The CDR3 DNA reads as TGTGCCAGCAGCCTCCATGGGGGACAGGGTTCCTACGAGCAGTACTTC.

The J gene is TRBJ2-5, the V gene TRBV27; a weak D match, TRBD2 (6 bases). The CDR3 sequence is 14 residues long. The germline V gene has CDR1 MNHEY and CDR2 SMNVEV (reference sequence). The germline V and J ends were trimmed by 0 bases and 1 base, with 6 bases remaining between them. This CDR3 reads CASSLSTSQETQYF. CDR3 nucleotides: TGTGCCAGCAGTTTATCGACTAGCCAAGAGACCCAGTACTTC.

The rearrangement links TRBV27 to TRBJ1-1, with a weak D call TRBD1 (6 bases). Trimming left V 6 bases short and J 0 bases short, with 8 bases between. The germline V gene encodes CDR1 MNHEY and CDR2 SMNVEV (reference sequence). This CDR3 comprises 13 residues. For the CDR3, the DNA is TGTGCCAGCAGGCAGGGGATGAACACTGAAGCTTTCTTT. As protein: CASRQGMNTEAFF.